This TCR beta chain derives from a study of T-cell reconstitution after alpha-beta-depleted transplantation in children. Study-wide findings and caveats: For some patients, TCRbeta diversity was high at day 60 because of recipient T cells and thymic progenitors that survived. Expanded graft clones, several hundred of them, were reportedly the source of alpha-beta T cells about two months after transplant. The authors attributed T-cell counts and diversity one year after transplant mostly to newly produced T cells.

Germline assignment: CDR1 DFQATT and CDR2 SNEGSKA (reference sequence). Trimming cost V 6 bases and J 3 bases; bases outside gene matches: 3. The CDR3 length is 12 residues. This clonotype was detected ten times or more. Its specificity is unknown. Unique molecular identifiers featured in how the TCRbeta library was prepared. TCRdb used MiXCR to reprocess the PCR reads, holding one entry per CDR3 protein. The sample yields under 400,000 distinct CDR3 sequences, over 20% seen once. Sequencing used PBMCs, mostly from graft donor cells, obtained 180 days after TCRalphabeta/CD19-depleted stem cell transplant. J is TRBJ2-3 and V is TRBV20-1, with 7 bases lining up with TRBD2. The TCR originated in a male patient between 5 and 17 years old who had a stem cell transplant for acute lymphoblastic leukemia, so the T cells may come from the graft donor. CDR3 protein: CSASGGTDTQYF. CDR3 in DNA: TGCAGTGCATCGGGGGGAACAGATACGCAGTATTTT.